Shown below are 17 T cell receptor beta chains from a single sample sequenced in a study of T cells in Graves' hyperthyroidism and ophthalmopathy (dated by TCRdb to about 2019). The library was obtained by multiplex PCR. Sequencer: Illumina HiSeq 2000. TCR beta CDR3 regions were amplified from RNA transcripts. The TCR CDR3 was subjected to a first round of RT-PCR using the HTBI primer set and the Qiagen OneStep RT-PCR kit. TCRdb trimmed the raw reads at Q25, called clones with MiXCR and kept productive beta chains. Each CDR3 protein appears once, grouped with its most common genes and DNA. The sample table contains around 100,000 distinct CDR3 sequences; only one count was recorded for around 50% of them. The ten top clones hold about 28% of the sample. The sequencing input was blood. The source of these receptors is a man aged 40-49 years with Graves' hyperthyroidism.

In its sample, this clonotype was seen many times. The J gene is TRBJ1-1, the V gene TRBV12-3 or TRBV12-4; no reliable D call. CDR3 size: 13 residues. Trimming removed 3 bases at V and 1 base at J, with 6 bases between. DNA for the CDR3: TGTGCCAGCAGTTTTATCTCGAACACTGAAGCTTTCTTT. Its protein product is CASSFISNTEAFF.

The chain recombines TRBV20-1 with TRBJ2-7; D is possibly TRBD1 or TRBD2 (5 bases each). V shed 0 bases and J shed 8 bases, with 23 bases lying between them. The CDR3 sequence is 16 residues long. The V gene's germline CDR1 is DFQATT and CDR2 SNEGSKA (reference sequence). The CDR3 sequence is CSARDSRQGVQPQQYF. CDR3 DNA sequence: TGCAGTGCTAGAGATTCAAGGCAGGGAGTTCAGCCCCAGCAGTACTTC.

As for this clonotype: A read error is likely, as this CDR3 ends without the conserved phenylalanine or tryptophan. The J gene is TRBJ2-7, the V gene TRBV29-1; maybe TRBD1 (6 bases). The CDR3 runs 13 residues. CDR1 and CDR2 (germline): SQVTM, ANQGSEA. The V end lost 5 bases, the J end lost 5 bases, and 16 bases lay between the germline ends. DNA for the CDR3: TGCAGCGTTCAAACAGGGACCACCCACGAGCAGTACCTC. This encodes CSVQTGTTHEQYL.

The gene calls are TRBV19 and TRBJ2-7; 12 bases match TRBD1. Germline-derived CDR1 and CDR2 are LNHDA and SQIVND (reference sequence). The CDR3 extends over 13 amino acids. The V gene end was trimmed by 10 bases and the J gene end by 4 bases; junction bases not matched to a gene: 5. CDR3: CAISGQGAYEQYF. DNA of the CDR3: TGTGCCATCTCGGGACAGGGGGCTTACGAGCAGTACTTC.

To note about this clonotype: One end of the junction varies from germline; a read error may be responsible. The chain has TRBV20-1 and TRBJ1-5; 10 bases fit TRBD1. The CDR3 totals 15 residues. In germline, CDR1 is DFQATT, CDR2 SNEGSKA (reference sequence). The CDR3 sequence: CGARVGTGAEQPQHF. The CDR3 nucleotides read TGCGGTGCGAGAGTTGGGACAGGGGCGGAGCAGCCCCAGCATTTT.

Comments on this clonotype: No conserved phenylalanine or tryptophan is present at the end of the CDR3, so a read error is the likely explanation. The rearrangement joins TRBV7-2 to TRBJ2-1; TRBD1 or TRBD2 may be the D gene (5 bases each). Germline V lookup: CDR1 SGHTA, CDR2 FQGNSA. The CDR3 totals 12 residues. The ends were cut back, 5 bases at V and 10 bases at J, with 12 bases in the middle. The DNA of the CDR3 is TGTGCCAGCAGCCTCCGGGGCAACGAGCAGTTCCTC. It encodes CASSLRGNEQFL.

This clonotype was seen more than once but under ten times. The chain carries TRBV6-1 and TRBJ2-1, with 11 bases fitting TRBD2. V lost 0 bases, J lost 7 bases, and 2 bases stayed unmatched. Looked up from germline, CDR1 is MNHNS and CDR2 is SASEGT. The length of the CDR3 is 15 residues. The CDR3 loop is CASSEATSGRNEQFF. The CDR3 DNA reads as TGTGCCAGCAGTGAAGCTACTAGCGGGAGAAATGAGCAGTTCTTC.

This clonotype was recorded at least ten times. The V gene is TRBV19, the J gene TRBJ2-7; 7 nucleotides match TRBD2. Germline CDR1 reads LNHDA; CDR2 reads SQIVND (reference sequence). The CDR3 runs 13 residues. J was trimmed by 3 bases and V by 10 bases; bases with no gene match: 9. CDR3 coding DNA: TGTGCCACTGGGAGGGTAGGGGACTACGAGCAGTACTTC. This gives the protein CATGRVGDYEQYF.

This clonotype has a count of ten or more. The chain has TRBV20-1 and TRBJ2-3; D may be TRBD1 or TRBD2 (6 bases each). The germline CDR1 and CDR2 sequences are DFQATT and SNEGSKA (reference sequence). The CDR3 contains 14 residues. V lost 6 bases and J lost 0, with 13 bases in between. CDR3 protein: CSAVGGASTDTQYF. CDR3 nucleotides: TGCAGTGCGGTGGGGGGCGCGAGCACAGATACGCAGTATTTT.

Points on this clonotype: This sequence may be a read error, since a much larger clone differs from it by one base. In DNA, the CDR3 is TGTGCCAGCACCTCTCCCGGGAGGAAGGAGCAGTTCTTC. This sequence encodes CASTSPGRKEQFF. The rearrangement links TRBV6-1 to TRBJ2-1; 7 positions agree with TRBD2. The trim removed 7 bases at V and 10 bases at J, leaving 10 bases unmatched. Germline CDR1 is MNHNS and CDR2 is SASEGT. The CDR3 totals 13 residues.

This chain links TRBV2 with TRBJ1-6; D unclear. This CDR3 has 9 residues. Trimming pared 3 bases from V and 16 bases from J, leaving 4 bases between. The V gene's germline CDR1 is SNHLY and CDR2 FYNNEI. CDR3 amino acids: CASSETLHF. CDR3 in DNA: TGTGCCAGCAGTGAGACACTCCACTTT.

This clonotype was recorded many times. The DNA of the CDR3 is TGTGCCAGCAGTTTAGGGTACACTGAAGCTTTCTTT. It is translated as CASSLGYTEAFF. This chain connects TRBV12-3 or TRBV12-4 to TRBJ1-1; D not certain. V was cut by 1 base and J by 3 bases, with 3 bases left in between. The CDR3 is 12 amino acids.

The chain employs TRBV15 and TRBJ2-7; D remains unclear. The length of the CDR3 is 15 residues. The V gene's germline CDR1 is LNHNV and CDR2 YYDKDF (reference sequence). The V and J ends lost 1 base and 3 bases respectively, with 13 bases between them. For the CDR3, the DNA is TGTGCCACCAGCAGAGCCGGTGGAATCAGCTACGAGCAGTACTTC. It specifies CATSRAGGISYEQYF. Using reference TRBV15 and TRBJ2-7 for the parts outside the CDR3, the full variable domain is DAMVIQNPRYQVTQFGKPVTLSCSQTLNHNVMYWYQQKSSQAPKLLFHYYDKDFNNEADTPDNFQSRRPNTSFCFLDIRSPGLGDTAMYLCATSRAGGISYEQYFGPGTRLTVT.

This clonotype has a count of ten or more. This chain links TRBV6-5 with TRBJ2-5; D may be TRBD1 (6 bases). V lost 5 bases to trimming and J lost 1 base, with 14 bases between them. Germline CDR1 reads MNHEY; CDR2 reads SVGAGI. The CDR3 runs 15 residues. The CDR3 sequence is CASSLGQPAQETQYF. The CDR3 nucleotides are TGTGCCAGCAGTCTAGGACAGCCAGCCCAAGAGACCCAGTACTTC.

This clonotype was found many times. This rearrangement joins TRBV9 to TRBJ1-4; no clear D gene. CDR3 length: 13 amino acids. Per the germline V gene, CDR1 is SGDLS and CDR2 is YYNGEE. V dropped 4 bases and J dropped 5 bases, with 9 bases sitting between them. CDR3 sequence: CASSQVPNEKLFF. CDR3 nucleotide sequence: TGTGCCAGCAGCCAAGTCCCCAATGAAAAACTGTTTTTT.

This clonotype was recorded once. CDR3 nucleotides: TGCAGCGCTGGGTCGGGACAGGGAAACTATGGCTACACCTTC. It specifies CSAGSGQGNYGYTF. The chain has TRBV29-1 and TRBJ1-2; TRBD1 aligns across 9 bases. The germline gives CDR1 SQVTM, CDR2 ANQGSEA. Trimming at V came to 7 bases and at J to 2 bases, leaving 8 bases not matched to a gene. This CDR3 contains 14 residues.

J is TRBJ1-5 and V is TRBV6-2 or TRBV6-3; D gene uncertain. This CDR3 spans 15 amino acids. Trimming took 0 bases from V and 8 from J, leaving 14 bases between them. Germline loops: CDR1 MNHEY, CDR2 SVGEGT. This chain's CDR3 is CASSYSSLGSEPQHF. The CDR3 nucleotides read TGTGCCAGCAGTTACTCGAGTTTGGGTTCTGAGCCCCAGCATTTT.